The sequence of this T cell receptor beta chain was determined in a study of control samples from healthy donors and cancer patients. Using immunoSEQ multiplex PCR, the repertoire was profiled, and TCRdb retains in-frame clones only, with some absent. This sample carries about 140,000 clones, less than 95% of them seen once, and the ten largest clones take around 7.3%. Germline assignment: CDR1 MNHEY and CDR2 SVGAGI. The CDR3 covers 14 residues. V was clipped by 8 bases and J by 2 bases, with 13 bases between them. Sequencing was performed on blood. This TCR was sampled from a young man in good health. The chain uses TRBV6-5 and TRBJ1-3; the D is unclear. The CDR3 loop is CASGLTQTGNTIYF. The CDR3 DNA reads as TGTGCCAGCGGTCTGACTCAGACTGGAAACACCATATATTTT.